This T cell receptor (beta chain) was profiled in a study of PD-1 blockade in classical Hodgkin lymphoma. Each patient's relapse followed autologous stem cell transplantation, and brentuximab vedotin exposure varied. Complete response, partial response or progressive disease was recorded as best response. Germline V gene data show CDR1 as SEHNR and CDR2 as FQNEAQ (reference sequence). The J segment lost 1 base and the V segment lost 0 bases, leaving 5 bases of the junction unmatched. The CDR3 runs 16 residues. Study-level results: There remain no defined causes for the repertoire differences, which possibly reflect disease activity or prior therapy.

In the case of this clone: Its specificity is unknown.

Profiled with immunoSEQ multiplex PCR; TCRdb holds only in-frame clones, not every one. The sample lists roughly 14,000 clones, around 82% seen once, with 25% in the top ten. This specimen consisted of peripheral blood mononuclear cells (PBMCs), obtained before the second cycle of nivolumab. The rearrangement joins TRBV7-9 to TRBJ1-1; 7 nucleotides align to TRBD1. This clonotype was sampled from a human donor with classical Hodgkin lymphoma. The CDR3 coding sequence is TGTGCCAGCAGCTTAGCTCAGGGGGGAAGGAACACTGAAGCTTTCTTT. Translation: CASSLAQGGRNTEAFF.